The clone carrying this TCR beta chain was seen at least ten times. The V end lost 4 bases, the J end lost 2 bases, and 7 bases lay between the germline ends. Germline V lookup: CDR1 MNHEY, CDR2 SMNVEV (reference sequence). The CDR3 spans 13 residues. The sample comes from a study of T-cell reconstitution after alpha-beta-depleted transplantation in children. Unique molecular identifiers were incorporated into the prepared TCRbeta library. TCRdb analysed the PCR reads with MiXCR anew, one entry per CDR3 protein. The table shows 640,000 or so distinct CDR3 sequences, with approximately 15% occurring only once.

The rearrangement uses TRBV27 and TRBJ2-3; possible D gene TRBD1, 6 bases. The source is a human donor who donated a stem cell graft to a child with acute myeloid leukemia. The starting material was PBMCs from the stem cell graft donor, obtained from the stem cell graft. CDR3: CASSWDITDTQYF. The CDR3 nucleotides are TGTGCCAGCAGTTGGGACATCACAGATACGCAGTATTTT.